This TCR beta chain was captured by sequencing in a study of regulatory T cells in long-lasting Graves disease. Findings and caveats of the study: Persistent disease exhibited a predilection for TRBV28, TRBJ1-2 and TRBJ2-5.

This clonotype was detected many times. Antigen unknown. Per the germline V gene, CDR1 is ENHRY and CDR2 is SYGVKD. Trimming took off 3 bases at V and 2 bases at J, with 6 bases between the two ends. The CDR3 is made up of 13 amino acids. As for time point: newly diagnosed GD, antithyroid drugs for less than 3 months. Construction of the TCR library relied on RNA isolated from PBMCs. Construction of TCR beta libraries relied on iRepertoire HTBI primers and on Arm-PCR targeting CDR3 regions. MiXCR, run by TCRdb on the multiplex PCR reads, gives a single entry per CDR3 protein. This repertoire shows about 430,000 distinct CDR3 sequences, approximately 16% found once; its top ten account for roughly 7.7%. The same data also contributed to another study, on T cells in Graves' hyperthyroidism and ophthalmopathy.

This clonotype originated in a woman aged 40-49 years with Graves disease. The gene calls are TRBV10-3 and TRBJ2-3, with D unclear. This material consisted of peripheral blood mononuclear cells (PBMCs), taken at new diagnosis, from a patient treated with antithyroid drugs. CDR3 sequence (DNA): TGTGCCATCAGTGATGACCACACAGATACGCAGTATTTT. As protein: CAISDDHTDTQYF.